This entry features one T cell receptor beta chain sequence. This record belongs to a study of cytomegalovirus exposure and HLA in healthy donors. 13 Jbeta primers and 60 Vbeta primers were used for the PCR. Generated by immunoSEQ multiplex PCR, the TCRdb table keeps only in-frame clones and is missing some. Of 80,000 to 100,000 clones listed, around 68% are singletons. The V and J ends lost 7 bases and 6 bases, in that order; junction bases with no gene match: 7. The CDR3 length is 13 residues. The J gene is TRBJ2-5, the V gene TRBV6-7; 8 nucleotides line up with TRBD1. TRBV6-7 is an ORF, with its function uncertain. The sequenced sample consisted of PBMCs. This sequence originates from a woman between 40 and 55 years old in good health and CMV-seropositive. The CDR3 DNA reads as TGTGCCAGCATTTTCGACAGGGGTAAGACCCAGTACTTC. It is translated as CASIFDRGKTQYF.